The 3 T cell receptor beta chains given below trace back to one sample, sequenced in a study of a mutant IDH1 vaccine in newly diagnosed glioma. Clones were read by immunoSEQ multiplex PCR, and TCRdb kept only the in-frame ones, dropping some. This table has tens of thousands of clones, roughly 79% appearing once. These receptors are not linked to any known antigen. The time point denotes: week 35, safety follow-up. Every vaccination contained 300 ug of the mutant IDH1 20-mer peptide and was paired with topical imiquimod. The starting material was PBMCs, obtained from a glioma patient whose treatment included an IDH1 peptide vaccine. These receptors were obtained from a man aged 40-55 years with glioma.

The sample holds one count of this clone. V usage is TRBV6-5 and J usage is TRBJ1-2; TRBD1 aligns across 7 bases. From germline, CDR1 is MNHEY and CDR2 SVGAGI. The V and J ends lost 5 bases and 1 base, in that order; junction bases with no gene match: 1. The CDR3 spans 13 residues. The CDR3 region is CASSRQGNYGYTF. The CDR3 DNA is TGTGCCAGCAGTCGACAGGGTAACTATGGCTACACCTTC.

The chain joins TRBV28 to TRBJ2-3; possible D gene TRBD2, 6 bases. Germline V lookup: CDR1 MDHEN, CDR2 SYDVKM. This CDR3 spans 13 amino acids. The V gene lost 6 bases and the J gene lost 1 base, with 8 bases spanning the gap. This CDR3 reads CASRSSGTDTQYF. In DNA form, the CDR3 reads TGTGCCAGCAGATCTAGCGGCACAGATACGCAGTATTTT. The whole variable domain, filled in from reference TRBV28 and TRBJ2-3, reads DVKVTQSSRYLVKRTGEKVFLECVQDMDHENMFWYRQDPGLGLRLIYFSYDVKMKEKGDIPEGYSVSREKKERFSLILESASTNQTSMYLCASRSSGTDTQYFGPGTRLTVL.

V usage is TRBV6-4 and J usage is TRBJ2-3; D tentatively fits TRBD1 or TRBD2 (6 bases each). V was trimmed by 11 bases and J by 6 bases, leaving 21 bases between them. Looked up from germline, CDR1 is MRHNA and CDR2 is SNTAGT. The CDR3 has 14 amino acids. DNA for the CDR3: TGTGCCTCCTCTACGGGGGCAAGTTCGGATACGCAGTATTTT. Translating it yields CASSTGASSDTQYF.